Listed here are 23 T cell receptor beta chains from one sample, sequenced in a study of control samples from healthy donors and cancer patients. TCRdb's copy holds only in-frame clones and misses some; the assay was immunoSEQ multiplex PCR. Seen here are 98,000 or so clones, about 80% observed once, and the top ten hold 8% to 11%. Source material: blood. All receptors derive from a woman under 40 in good health.

This clone was detected only once. V is TRBV5-4 and J is TRBJ2-5, with D perhaps TRBD2 (5 bases). V was trimmed by 3 bases and J by 2 bases, leaving 14 bases between them. Germline CDR1 reads SGHNT; CDR2 reads YYREEE (reference sequence). This CDR3 spans 15 amino acids. For the CDR3, the DNA is TGTGCCAGCAGCTCGCCTGAGGGTAGTCAAGAGACCCAGTACTTC. Translated: CASSSPEGSQETQYF.

This clone was counted a few times. The chain combines TRBV9 with TRBJ2-3; unclear D gene. Germline-derived CDR1 and CDR2 are SGDLS and YYNGEE. The CDR3 covers 14 residues. The V and J ends lost 3 bases and 6 bases respectively, with 14 bases between them. The CDR3 protein is CASSADKDGDTQYF. CDR3 bases: TGTGCCAGCAGCGCAGACAAGGACGGTGATACGCAGTATTTT.

The genes are TRBV29-1 and TRBJ2-1; D unresolved. Germline V CDR1 and CDR2: SQVTM, ANQGSEA. The CDR3 length is 13 residues. V was pared by 4 bases and J by 3 bases, with 10 bases between. The CDR3 DNA is TGCAGCGTTGGGGCCAGGAACTACAATGAGCAGTTCTTC. Its translation is CSVGARNYNEQFF.

V and J are TRBV6-6 and TRBJ2-2; D perhaps matches TRBD1 (6 bases). The CDR3 is made up of 17 amino acids. Trimming pared 5 bases from V and 0 bases from J, leaving 16 bases between. Germline values: CDR1 MNHNY, CDR2 SVGAGI (reference sequence). CDR3 in DNA: TGTGCCAGCAGTCGATCGGTGGGGGCCACGAACACCGGGGAGCTGTTTTTT. Its protein is CASSRSVGATNTGELFF.

The chain carries TRBV30 and TRBJ1-5, with a possible D match to TRBD1 (5 bases). The V end was cut by 3 bases, the J end by 5 bases, with 11 bases between. The CDR3 spans 13 residues. The germline gives CDR1 GTSNPN, CDR2 SVGIG (reference sequence). CDR3 nucleotide sequence: TGTGCCTGGAGCCAGGGCGATGATCAGCCCCAGCATTTT. Its protein is CAWSQGDDQPQHF.

V and J are TRBV3-1 (or the pseudogene TRBV3-2) and TRBJ2-3; D not resolved. The CDR3 has 12 amino acids. Germline V gene data show CDR1 as LGHDT and CDR2 as YNNKEL (reference sequence). The germline V and J ends were trimmed by 2 bases and 2 bases, with 2 bases remaining between them. The CDR3 region has the DNA TGTGCCAGCAGCCAACACACAGATACGCAGTATTTT. Encoded protein: CASSQHTDTQYF.

This clone was counted between two and nine times. This chain connects TRBV6-5 to TRBJ1-2; TRBD1 is a possible D gene (5 bases). The V end was cut by 5 bases, the J end by 3 bases, with 10 bases between. The germline CDR1 and CDR2 sequences are MNHEY and SVGAGI. The CDR3 length is 13 residues. In DNA form, the CDR3 reads TGTGCCAGCAGTCCCGGGGCGGACTATGGCTACACCTTC. Its protein product is CASSPGADYGYTF.

This clone has just one count. This chain links TRBV5-1 with TRBJ2-1, with D unclear. V was pared by 0 bases and J by 4 bases, with 8 bases between. The germline CDR1 and CDR2 sequences are SGHRS and YFSETQ. The CDR3 is made up of 14 amino acids. CDR3 sequence reads: CASSLGWGYNEQFF. For the CDR3, the DNA is TGCGCCAGCAGCTTGGGTTGGGGTTACAATGAGCAGTTCTTC.

The chain is built from TRBV29-1 and TRBJ1-1; perhaps TRBD1 as D (5 bases). V was clipped by 7 bases and J by 3 bases, with 12 bases between them. The CDR3 length is 12 residues. Germline V gene data show CDR1 as SQVTM and CDR2 as ANQGSEA. The CDR3 reads CSGRVSDTEAFF. For the CDR3, the DNA is TGCAGCGGCAGGGTTTCGGACACTGAAGCTTTCTTT.

The chain carries TRBV18 and TRBJ1-3; tentative D call: TRBD1 (5 bases). The CDR3 is 16 residues long. The V and J ends lost 1 base and 1 base respectively, with 11 bases between them. Per germline, CDR1 KGHSH and CDR2 LQKENI. The CDR3, as DNA: TGTGCCAGCTCACCACGCAGGGAAGCATCTGGAAACACCATATATTTT. This encodes CASSPRREASGNTIYF. The full variable domain, its missing parts supplied by reference TRBV18 and TRBJ1-3, is NAGVMQNPRHLVRRRGQEARLRCSPMKGHSHVYWYRQLPEEGLKFMVYLQKENIIDESGMPKERFSAEFPKEGPSILRIQQVVRGDSAAYFCASSPRREASGNTIYFGEGSWLTVV.

The rearrangement uses TRBV6-5 and TRBJ1-6; D not resolved. The CDR3 length is 13 residues. Germline V gene lookup returns CDR1 MNHEY and CDR2 SVGAGI. V shed 10 bases and J shed 0 bases, with 7 bases lying between them. The CDR3 nucleotides read TGTGCCACCGGAAGCTCCTATAATTCACCCCTCCACTTT. Encoded protein: CATGSSYNSPLHF.

The rearrangement joins TRBV19 to TRBJ1-1; TRBD1 matches at 7 bases. Looked up from germline, CDR1 is LNHDA and CDR2 is SQIVND (reference sequence). The CDR3 extends over 15 amino acids. Trimming took 4 bases from V and 5 from J; bases not matched to a gene: 10. CDR3 region: CASSKERGRRTEAFF. CDR3 DNA sequence: TGTGCCAGTAGTAAGGAGAGGGGGCGTAGGACTGAAGCTTTCTTT.

V and J are TRBV9 and TRBJ1-2; D is uncertain. The CDR3 extends over 15 amino acids. Germline CDR1 and CDR2: SGDLS and YYNGEE. Trimming shortened V by 2 bases and J by 6 bases, and 17 bases separated the two germline ends. CDR3 nucleotides: TGTGCCAGCAGCGTTTCAGCCACCTCCGTGGATGGCTACACCTTC. Translation gives CASSVSATSVDGYTF.

The chain joins TRBV19 to TRBJ1-3; D not certain. The ends were cut back, 10 bases at V and 1 base at J, with 14 bases in the middle. The CDR3 loop spans 14 amino acids. The V gene's germline CDR1 is LNHDA and CDR2 SQIVND (reference sequence). The CDR3 sequence is CATSMGRSGNTIYF. The CDR3 DNA sequence: TGTGCCACCTCTATGGGTCGTTCTGGAAACACCATATATTTT.

This clone was seen more than once but under ten times. The chain is built from TRBV7-8 and TRBJ2-1; the D call may be TRBD1 or TRBD2 (5 bases each). The germline V gene has CDR1 SGHVS and CDR2 FQNEAQ. V was pared by 4 bases and J by 8 bases, with 30 bases between. The CDR3 extends over 19 amino acids. CDR3 in amino acids: CASSSHKRATWGTRYEQFF. CDR3 nucleotide sequence: TGTGCCAGCAGCTCCCACAAGCGAGCGACGTGGGGCACTAGGTATGAGCAGTTCTTC. The variable domain in full, with the rest retrieved from reference TRBV7-8 and TRBJ2-1, is GAGVSQSPRYKVAKRGQDVALRCDPISGHVSLFWYQQALGQGPEFLTYFQNEAQLDKSGLPSDRFFAERPEGSVSTLKIQRTQQEDSAVYLCASSSHKRATWGTRYEQFFGPGTRLTVL.

The gene calls are TRBV3-1 (or the pseudogene TRBV3-2) and TRBJ2-3; TRBD1 matches 8 bases. The V and J ends lost 1 base and 4 bases, in that order; junction bases with no gene match: 13. Germline CDR1 LGHDT, CDR2 YNNKEL (reference sequence). CDR3 length: 18 residues. The CDR3 coding sequence is TGTGCCAGCAGCCAAGCAGGCAGGGGGCGGTTAAGATCAGATACGCAGTATTTT. Translation: CASSQAGRGRLRSDTQYF.

In its sample, this clone was seen a few times. The chain couples TRBV5-1 to TRBJ1-1; 7 bases align to TRBD1. Trimming removed 3 bases from V and 6 bases from J; junction bases left unmatched: 5. Germline V gives CDR1 SGHRS, CDR2 YFSETQ. The CDR3 totals 13 residues. DNA of the CDR3: TGCGCCAGCAGCTCAGGGGGATTCGCTGAAGCTTTCTTT. Translating gives CASSSGGFAEAFF.

This clone was counted between two and nine times. The CDR3 bases are TGTGCCAGCAGCTTGGGGCTGGGACAGGGCTCTGGCTACACCTTC. Translating it yields CASSLGLGQGSGYTF. V gene TRBV7-2 combines with J gene TRBJ1-2; 9 nucleotides agree with TRBD1. CDR3 length: 15 amino acids. J lost 7 bases, V lost 3 bases, and 9 bases had no gene match. CDR1 is SGHTA and CDR2 is FQGNSA in the germline V gene.

The V and J genes are TRBV10-1 and TRBJ2-1; a possible D gene is TRBD2 (5 bases). Per the germline V gene, CDR1 is WNHNN and CDR2 is SYGVQD (reference sequence). Between the trimmed V and J ends, which lost 4 bases and 2 bases, there was a span of 6 bases. The CDR3 has 13 amino acids. CDR3 sequence reads: CASSAGTYNEQFF. In DNA form, the CDR3 reads TGCGCCAGCAGTGCCGGGACCTACAATGAGCAGTTCTTC.

The count of this clone is one. This chain joins TRBV6-4 and TRBJ2-3; D tentatively fits TRBD1 or TRBD2 (5 bases each). Germline V CDR1 and CDR2: MRHNA, SNTAGT. V lost 8 bases and J 4 bases, leaving 16 bases between the germline ends. The CDR3 length is 14 residues. The CDR3 spells CASSKGPEADTQYF. In DNA form, the CDR3 reads TGTGCCAGCTCTAAGGGACCGGAAGCAGATACGCAGTATTTT.

The V call is TRBV9, the J call TRBJ2-1, with TRBD2 as a possible D gene (5 bases). Trimming cost V 0 bases and J 8 bases, with 12 bases left between them. Per the germline V gene, CDR1 is SGDLS and CDR2 is YYNGEE. CDR3 length equals 14 residues. The CDR3 reads CASSVEAAGHEQFF. The CDR3 DNA sequence: TGTGCCAGCAGCGTAGAAGCGGCGGGCCATGAGCAGTTCTTC. Variable domain in full (rest from reference TRBV9 and TRBJ2-1): DSGVTQTPKHLITATGQRVTLRCSPRSGDLSVYWYQQSLDQGLQFLIQYYNGEERAKGNILERFSAQQFPDLHSELNLSSLELGDSALYFCASSVEAAGHEQFFGPGTRLTVL.

The chain carries TRBV2 and TRBJ1-6, with 7 bases aligning to TRBD1. J was trimmed by 5 bases and V by 6 bases; bases with no gene match: 7. Germline CDR1 reads SNHLY; CDR2 reads FYNNEI. This CDR3 has 15 residues. The chain's CDR3 is CASRPRDRNNSPLHF. The DNA for the CDR3 is TGTGCCAGCAGGCCCCGGGACAGAAATAATTCACCCCTCCACTTT.

The rearrangement uses TRBV25-1 and TRBJ1-4; D may be TRBD1 (6 bases). This CDR3 contains 16 residues. V lost 4 bases and J 5 bases, leaving 17 bases between the germline ends. From germline, CDR1 is MGHDK and CDR2 SYGVNS. The CDR3 loop is CASSAWGITGNEKLFF. Written as DNA, the CDR3 is TGTGCCAGCAGTGCATGGGGTATAACAGGGAATGAAAAACTGTTTTTT.